This TCR beta chain was sequenced in a study of cytomegalovirus exposure and HLA in healthy donors. Study results and limitations: Exclusion as indistinguishable affected some V segments, including TRBV6-2 and TRBV6-3. Testing in vitro showed a few CMV-associated chains specific for CMV antigens. Upon later analysis, HLA-associated TCR beta chains proved more clonally expanded than other, equally common chains. Later findings reportedly placed an Asian-associated ancestry cluster below the approximately 670-donor mean for N-insertions.

This PCR relied on a set of 60 Vbeta primers and 13 Jbeta primers. Produced via immunoSEQ multiplex PCR; TCRdb's table is partial and in-frame only. The sample holds approximately 210,000 clones, around 83% seen once. Germline V gives CDR1 SEHNR, CDR2 FQNEAQ (reference sequence). CDR3 length: 18 amino acids. V gave up 5 bases and J gave up 0 bases, with 17 bases separating them. Concerning this clone: Its antigen remains unknown.

The chain carries TRBV7-9 and TRBJ1-6; perhaps TRBD1 as D (6 bases). This TCR derives from a woman between 50 and 59 years old in good health and CMV-seropositive. Sequencing was carried out using PBMCs. In nucleotides, the CDR3 is TGTGCCAGCAGCACAGGGCAGGGAGCAAGCTCCTATAATTCACCCCTCCACTTT. Residues: CASSTGQGASSYNSPLHF.